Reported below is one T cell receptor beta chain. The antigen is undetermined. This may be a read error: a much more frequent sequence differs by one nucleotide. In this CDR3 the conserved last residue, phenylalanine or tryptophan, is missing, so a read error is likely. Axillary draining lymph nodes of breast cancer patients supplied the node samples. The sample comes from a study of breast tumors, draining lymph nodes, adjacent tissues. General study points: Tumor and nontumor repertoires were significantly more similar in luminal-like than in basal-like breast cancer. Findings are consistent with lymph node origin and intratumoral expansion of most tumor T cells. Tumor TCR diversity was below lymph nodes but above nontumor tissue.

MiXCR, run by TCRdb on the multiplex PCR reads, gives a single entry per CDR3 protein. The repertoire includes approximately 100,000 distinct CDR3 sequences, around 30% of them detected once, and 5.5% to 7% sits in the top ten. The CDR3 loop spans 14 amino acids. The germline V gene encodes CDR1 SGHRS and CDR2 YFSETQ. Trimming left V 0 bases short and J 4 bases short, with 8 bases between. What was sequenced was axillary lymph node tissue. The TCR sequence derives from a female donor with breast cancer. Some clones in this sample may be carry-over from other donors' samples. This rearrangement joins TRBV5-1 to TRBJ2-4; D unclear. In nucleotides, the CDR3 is TGCGCCAGCAGCTTGGCCGATTTTAAAAACATTCAGTACCTC. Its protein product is CASSLADFKNIQYL.